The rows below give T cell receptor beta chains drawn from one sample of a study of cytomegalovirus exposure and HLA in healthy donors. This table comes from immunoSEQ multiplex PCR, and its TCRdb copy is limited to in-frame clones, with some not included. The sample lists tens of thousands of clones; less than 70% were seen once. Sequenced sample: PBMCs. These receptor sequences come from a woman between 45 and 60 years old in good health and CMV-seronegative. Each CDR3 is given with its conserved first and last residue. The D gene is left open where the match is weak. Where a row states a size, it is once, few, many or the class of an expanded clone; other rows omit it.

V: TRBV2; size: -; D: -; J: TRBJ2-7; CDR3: CASSDPRGDGGKTNSYEQYF; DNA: TGTGCCAGCAGTGACCCAAGAGGGGATGGAGGGAAAACCAACTCCTACGAGCAGTACTTC
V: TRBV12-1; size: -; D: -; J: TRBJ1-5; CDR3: CASSSQQGTGNQPQHF; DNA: TGTGCCAGCAGCTCCCAACAGGGGACGGGGAATCAGCCCCAGCATTTT
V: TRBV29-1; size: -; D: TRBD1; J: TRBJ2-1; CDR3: CSVARRTGITSYNEQFF; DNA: TGCAGCGTTGCCCGACGGACAGGGATTACCTCCTACAATGAGCAGTTCTTC
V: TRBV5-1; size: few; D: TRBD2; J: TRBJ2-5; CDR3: CASSLGLAGVGEQYF; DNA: TGCGCCAGCAGCTTGGGGCTAGCGGGAGTGGGTGAGCAGTACTTC
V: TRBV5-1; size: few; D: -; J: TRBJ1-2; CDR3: CASSSGFYNYGYTF; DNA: TGCGCCAGCAGCTCAGGGTTTTATAACTATGGCTACACCTTC
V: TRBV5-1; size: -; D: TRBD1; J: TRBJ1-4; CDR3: CASSSQGASEKLFF; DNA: TGCGCCAGCAGCTCACAGGGGGCCAGTGAAAAACTGTTTTTT
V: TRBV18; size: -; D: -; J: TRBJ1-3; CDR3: CASSPGTTGNTIYF; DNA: TGTGCCAGCTCACCGGGGACAACTGGAAACACCATATATTTT
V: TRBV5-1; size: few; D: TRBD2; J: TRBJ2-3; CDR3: CASSSPGLAGGDTQYF; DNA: TGCGCCAGCAGCTCTCCGGGACTAGCGGGGGGAGATACGCAGTATTTT
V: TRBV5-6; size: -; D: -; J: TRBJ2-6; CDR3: CASSREGVGANVLTF; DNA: TGTGCCAGCAGCCGAGAGGGAGTTGGGGCCAACGTCCTGACTTTC
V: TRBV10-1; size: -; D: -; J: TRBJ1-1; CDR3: CASSEVGGEAFF; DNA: TGCGCCAGCAGTGAGGTAGGGGGTGAAGCTTTCTTT
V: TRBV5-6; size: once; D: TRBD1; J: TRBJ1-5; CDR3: CASSLRQGHNQPQHF; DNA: TGTGCCAGCAGTCTGCGACAGGGACATAATCAGCCCCAGCATTTT
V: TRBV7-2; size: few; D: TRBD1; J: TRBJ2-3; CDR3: CASSSTGWGTDTQYF; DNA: TGTGCCAGCAGCTCGACAGGGTGGGGCACAGATACGCAGTATTTT
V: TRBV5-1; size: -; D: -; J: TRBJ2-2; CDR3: CASSPQGPPNTGELFF; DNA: TGCGCCAGCAGTCCACAGGGTCCCCCGAACACCGGGGAGCTGTTTTTT
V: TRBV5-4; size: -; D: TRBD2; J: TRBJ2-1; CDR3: CASSRGSGSTYNEQFF; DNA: TGTGCCAGCAGCCGTGGTAGCGGGAGTACCTACAATGAGCAGTTCTTC
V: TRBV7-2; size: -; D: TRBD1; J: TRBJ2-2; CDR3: CASSSYGTGGGTGELFF; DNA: TGTGCCAGCAGCTCGTACGGGACAGGGGGCGGCACCGGGGAGCTGTTTTTT
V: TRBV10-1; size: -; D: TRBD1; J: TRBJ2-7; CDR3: CASARGISYEQYF; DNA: TGCGCCAGCGCCAGGGGGATTTCCTACGAGCAGTACTTC
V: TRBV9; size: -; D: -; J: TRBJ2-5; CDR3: CASSVGQFQETQYF; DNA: TGTGCCAGCAGCGTAGGTCAATTCCAAGAGACCCAGTACTTC
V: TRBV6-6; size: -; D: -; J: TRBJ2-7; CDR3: CASSYGSPSYEQYF; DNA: TGTGCCAGCAGTTATGGGAGCCCAAGCTACGAGCAGTACTTC
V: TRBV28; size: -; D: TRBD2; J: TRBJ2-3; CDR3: CASNRLAGGTDTQYF; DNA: TGTGCCAGCAACCGACTAGCGGGGGGCACAGATACGCAGTATTTT
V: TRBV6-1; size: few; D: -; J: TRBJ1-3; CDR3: CASSEVRSGNTIYF; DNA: TGTGCCAGCAGTGAAGTCCGCTCTGGAAACACCATATATTTT
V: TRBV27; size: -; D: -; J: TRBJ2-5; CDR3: CASSSRRETQYF; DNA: TGTGCCAGCAGTTCTAGGAGGGAGACCCAGTACTTC
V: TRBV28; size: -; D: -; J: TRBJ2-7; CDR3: CATTRGGSDEQYF; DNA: TGTGCCACGACCCGAGGGGGATCCGACGAGCAGTACTTC
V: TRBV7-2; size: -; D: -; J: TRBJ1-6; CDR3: CASSFGRINSPLHF; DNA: TGTGCCAGCAGCTTCGGGAGGATTAATTCACCCCTCCACTTT
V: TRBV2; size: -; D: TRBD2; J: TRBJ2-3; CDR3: CASSVGLAGNTQYF; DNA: TGTGCCAGCAGTGTGGGACTAGCGGGAAATACGCAGTATTTT